The TCR beta chain described here comes from a study of T cells expressing NK-cell markers. Background on the study: Investigators obtained TCR beta repertoires from sorted CD3+CD56+NKG2C+, CD3+CD56+NKG2C- and CD3+CD56-NKG2C+ T cells. One of eight sequenced donors was HCMV-seronegative; the other seven were seropositive.

About this clonotype itself: Antigen: not known.

Germline V gene data show CDR1 as LGHDT and CDR2 as YNNKEL (reference sequence). The CDR3 runs 13 residues. Findings and caveats of the study: Leadership of the CD3+CD56-NKG2C+ fraction also belonged to these clonotypes in several donors.

For TCR beta, cDNA was produced by 5'RACE template switching with UMIs. Using the 5' RACE reads, TCRdb records one entry per CDR3 protein without DNA. The sample table sets out a few hundred thousand distinct CDR3 sequences. Sequenced material: blood T cells: a sorted CD56 or NKG2C T cell subset, CD4+ or CD8+ T cells, or bulk PBMC T cells (not recorded which). The V and J genes are TRBV3-1 and TRBJ1-1. The TCR was taken from a woman between 45 and 65 years old in good health. CDR3 sequence: CASSQGPNTEAFF.